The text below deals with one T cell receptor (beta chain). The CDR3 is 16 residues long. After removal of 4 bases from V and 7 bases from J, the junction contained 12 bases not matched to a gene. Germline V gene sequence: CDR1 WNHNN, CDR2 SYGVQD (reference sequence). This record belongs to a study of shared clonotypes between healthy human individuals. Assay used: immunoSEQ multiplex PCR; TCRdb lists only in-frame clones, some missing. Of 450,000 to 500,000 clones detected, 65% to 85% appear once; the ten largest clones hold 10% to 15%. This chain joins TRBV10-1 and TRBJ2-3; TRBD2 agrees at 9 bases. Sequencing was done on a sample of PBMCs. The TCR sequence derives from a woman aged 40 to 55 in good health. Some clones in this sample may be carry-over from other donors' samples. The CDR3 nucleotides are TGCGCCAGCAGTGGTCAGGGTAGCGGGAGTCCAAATACGCAGTATTTT. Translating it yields CASSGQGSGSPNTQYF.